Following are 17 T cell receptor beta chains from one sample sequenced in a study of T cell responses to AZD1222 COVID-19 vaccine. Clones were read by immunoSEQ multiplex PCR, and TCRdb kept only the in-frame ones, dropping some. The sample carries over 85,000 clones, 92% recorded once. The sequencing here drew on peripheral blood, taken on day 0 of AZD1222 vaccination. The source is an adult in good health.

V and J are TRBV28 and TRBJ2-1; either TRBD1 or TRBD2 may fit D (5 bases each). The CDR3 runs to 11 residues. From germline, CDR1 is MDHEN and CDR2 SYDVKM. Written as DNA, the CDR3 is TGTGCTGCTTCGTGGGGGAATGAGCAGTTCTTC. It yields the protein CAASWGNEQFF.

CDR3 in amino acids: CASSLASGYPASTDTQYF. The CDR3 DNA reads TGTGCCAGCAGCTTGGCTTCGGGGTACCCCGCAAGCACAGATACGCAGTATTTT. The chain employs TRBV5-5 and TRBJ2-3; a possible D gene is TRBD2 (5 bases). This CDR3 is built from 18 residues. Trimming took 0 bases from V and 0 from J, leaving 17 bases between them. The germline CDR1 and CDR2 sequences are SGHKS and YYEKEE (reference sequence).

J is TRBJ2-5 and V is TRBV11-3, with a tentative D call TRBD1 (5 bases). The ends were cut back, 5 bases at V and 5 bases at J, with 9 bases in the middle. Germline CDR1 SGHNT, CDR2 YENEEA. This CDR3 spans 12 amino acids. The CDR3 spells CASSVRVETQYF. The CDR3 region has the DNA TGTGCCAGCAGCGTCAGGGTTGAGACCCAGTACTTC.

The chain links TRBV30 to TRBJ1-4; D is perhaps TRBD1 (6 bases). The ends were cut back, 5 bases at V and 11 bases at J, with 18 bases in the middle. CDR3 length equals 13 residues. Germline CDR1 and CDR2: GTSNPN and SVGIG (reference sequence). The CDR3 spells CAWGIGGQSKLFF. CDR3 DNA sequence: TGTGCCTGGGGAATCGGAGGACAGAGCAAACTGTTTTTT.

The chain recombines TRBV7-9 with TRBJ1-4; D remains ambiguous. The CDR3 loop spans 15 amino acids. CDR1 is SEHNR and CDR2 is FQNEAQ in the germline V gene (reference sequence). V lost 5 bases and J 5 bases, leaving 15 bases between the germline ends. The CDR3 DNA sequence: TGTGCCAGCAGCCCAGGCGGAACAGCGAATGAAAAACTGTTTTTT. Encoded protein: CASSPGGTANEKLFF.

The chain employs TRBV27 and TRBJ2-1, with D perhaps matching TRBD2 (7 bases). This CDR3 contains 14 residues. Germline V gene lookup returns CDR1 MNHEY and CDR2 SMNVEV (reference sequence). The V end lost 2 bases, the J end lost 8 bases, and 13 bases lay between the germline ends. The CDR3 here is CASSLGGGAYEQFF. The DNA of the CDR3 is TGTGCCAGCAGTTTAGGAGGGGGGGCCTATGAGCAGTTCTTC.

J is TRBJ2-7 and V is TRBV6-5; 10 positions agree with TRBD1. Germline V gene data show CDR1 as MNHEY and CDR2 as SVGAGI. The CDR3 has 15 amino acids. With 5 bases clipped from V and 2 bases from J, the junction kept 6 bases outside the gene matches. Written as DNA, the CDR3 is TGTGCCAGCAGTCCGGGACAGGGGCGGCCCTACGAGCAGTACTTC. As protein: CASSPGQGRPYEQYF.

The V gene is TRBV11-2, the J gene TRBJ2-7; D call uncertain. Per the germline V gene, CDR1 is SGHAT and CDR2 is FQNNGV. The CDR3 consists of 13 residues. V was cut by 3 bases and J by 3 bases, with 9 bases left in between. The CDR3 region is CASSFAEGYEQYF. The CDR3 DNA reads as TGTGCCAGCAGCTTCGCTGAAGGCTACGAGCAGTACTTC.

The CDR3 nucleotides read TGTGCCAGCAGCTTAGAACGGCGAGAGCAGTACTTC. Translated: CASSLERREQYF. The chain couples TRBV11-2 to TRBJ2-7; D is unclear. This CDR3 region has 12 residues. The ends were cut back, 0 bases at V and 7 bases at J, with 7 bases in the middle. Germline V CDR1 and CDR2: SGHAT, FQNNGV.

V is TRBV2 and J is TRBJ1-5; no reliable D call. The CDR3 runs to 21 residues. The ends were cut back, 0 bases at V and 2 bases at J, with 26 bases in the middle. The germline gives CDR1 SNHLY, CDR2 FYNNEI. CDR3 DNA sequence: TGTGCCAGCAGTGAAGCGCTTCATCGGGGTGAGCCGCACCGGGGCAATCAGCCCCAGCATTTT. Amino acids: CASSEALHRGEPHRGNQPQHF.

This chain joins TRBV29-1 and TRBJ1-2; tentatively, D is TRBD1 (5 bases). This CDR3 has 13 amino acids. Germline loops: CDR1 SQVTM, CDR2 ANQGSEA. V shed 4 bases and J shed 8 bases, with 17 bases lying between them. The CDR3 here is CSVVPRQGGGYTF. The CDR3, as DNA: TGCAGCGTTGTTCCACGGCAGGGCGGCGGCTACACCTTC. Full variable domain (remainder filled in from reference TRBV29-1 and TRBJ1-2): SAVISQKPSRDICQRGTSLTIQCQVDSQVTMMFWYRQQPGQSLTLIATANQGSEATYESGFVIDKFPISRPNLTFSTLTVSNMSPEDSSIYLCSVVPRQGGGYTFGSGTRLTVV.

V usage is TRBV3-1 (or the pseudogene TRBV3-2) and J usage is TRBJ1-5; 8 bases align to TRBD1. The junction had 6 bases not matched to a gene; V was cut back by 4 bases and J by 7 bases. This CDR3 region has 14 residues. Germline V gene data show CDR1 as LGHDT and CDR2 as YNNKEL (reference sequence). The CDR3 loop reads CASSLTGVGQPQHF. CDR3 DNA sequence: TGTGCCAGCAGCCTGACAGGGGTAGGCCAGCCCCAGCATTTT.

This clone was recorded once. The chain combines TRBV28 with TRBJ1-2, with D possibly being TRBD1 (6 bases). The CDR3 has 14 amino acids. V was cut by 5 bases and J by 0 bases, with 10 bases left in between. Germline CDR1 reads MDHEN; CDR2 reads SYDVKM. CDR3 in amino acids: CASSTGSANYGYTF. The CDR3, as DNA: TGTGCCAGCAGTACAGGGTCAGCTAACTATGGCTACACCTTC.

The chain is built from TRBV4-1 and TRBJ1-1; TRBD1 aligns across 7 bases. The J segment lost 6 bases and the V segment lost 3 bases, leaving 7 bases of the junction unmatched. Germline V gene sequence: CDR1 MGHRA, CDR2 YSYEKL. CDR3 length: 14 amino acids. The CDR3 here is CASSQPTGRAEAFF. The CDR3 nucleotides are TGCGCCAGCAGCCAGCCGACAGGGCGGGCTGAAGCTTTCTTT.

The V and J genes are TRBV5-1 and TRBJ2-7; 9 bases fit TRBD1. The trim removed 7 bases at V and 0 bases at J, leaving 8 bases unmatched. The CDR3 is made up of 15 amino acids. Germline CDR1 reads SGHRS; CDR2 reads YFSETQ. Here the CDR3 DNA reads TGCGCCAGCTCCCGGGGGACAGGGAACTCCTACGAGCAGTACTTC. Its protein product is CASSRGTGNSYEQYF.

The rearrangement uses TRBV15 and TRBJ2-3; D gene ambiguous. V was trimmed by 1 base and J by 2 bases, leaving 4 bases between them. CDR1 and CDR2 from the germline V gene are LNHNV and YYDKDF (reference sequence). The CDR3 is made up of 13 amino acids. CDR3 residues: CATSRAYTDTQYF. CDR3 in DNA: TGTGCCACCAGCAGAGCCTACACAGATACGCAGTATTTT.

This chain joins TRBV6-5 and TRBJ1-1; D remains unclear. The CDR3 totals 12 residues. Trimming removed 10 bases from V and 4 bases from J, with 13 bases in between. Per germline, CDR1 MNHEY and CDR2 SVGAGI. The CDR3 sequence: CATSPRGTEAFF. In DNA, the CDR3 is TGTGCCACTTCACCCCGGGGCACTGAAGCTTTCTTT.